This TCR beta chain was sequenced for a study of type 1 regulatory T cells. Study overall: This in vitro CD4 product, T-allo10, is enriched for Tr1 cells and alloantigen-specific. Study outcomes and limitations: Type 1 regulatory T cells had a more restricted TCR repertoire than non-type 1 regulatory T cells.

This clonotype was seen only once. No antigen is known for it. TCRdb ran MiXCR on the reads and lists one entry per CDR3 protein. This table has 55,000 to 65,000 distinct CDR3 sequences, approximately 60% appearing once. V lost 7 bases and J lost 0; bases outside the gene matches: 5. This CDR3 region has 13 residues. Germline V CDR1 and CDR2: SQVTM, ANQGSEA. The rearrangement links TRBV29-1 to TRBJ1-1; 7 bases are shared with TRBD1. This TCR derives from a human donor in good health. The sample comprised cultured non-Tr1 T cells, either the whole culture or a sorted T cell fraction (not recorded which). The DNA of the CDR3 is TGCAGCGGGAAACAGGGGATGAACACTGAAGCTTTCTTT. Protein: CSGKQGMNTEAFF.